Included here is one T cell receptor (beta chain) sequence, with context. The DNA ends 3 residues before the CDR3 does, and the rest of the CDR3 is filled in from the germline J gene. Assay: immunoSEQ multiplex PCR; the TCRdb copy retains only in-frame clones and omits some. The sample table includes approximately 35,000 clones. V lost 1 base, J lost 4 bases, and 16 bases lay in between. The CDR3 length is 16 residues. Germline CDR1 reads LNHDA; CDR2 reads SQIVND (reference sequence). All donors had a single incident cervical HPV16 infection, not prevalent. The data were taken from a study of T cells in women clearing cervical HPV infection. Looking at the study overall: Women with histologically confirmed HPV16-related CIN3 or worse, 2 with invasive cancer, served as cases.

The genes are TRBV19 and TRBJ1-2; no clear D gene. The receptor's source is a woman between 18 and 70 years old with a cervical HPV16 infection that either progressed to CIN3+ or cleared (not recorded which). The sample was blood buffy coat. The CDR3 here is CASSIGLTDILYGYTF. The part of the CDR3 DNA that was read is TGTGCCAGTAGTATAGGACTCACGGATATACTCTATGGC. The complete variable domain, with remaining parts taken from reference TRBV19 and TRBJ1-2, reads DGGITQSPKYLFRKEGQNVTLSCEQNLNHDAMYWYRQDPGQGLRLIYYSQIVNDFQKGDIAEGYSVSREKKESFPLTVTSAQKNPTAFYLCASSIGLTDILYGYTFGSGTRLTVV.